The clone carrying this TCR beta chain was observed many times. These data are taken from a study of blood T cell repertoires in COVID-19. Clones were read by immunoSEQ multiplex PCR, and TCRdb kept only the in-frame ones, dropping some. The table includes under 130,000 clones, more than 60% detected once. V lost 7 bases, J lost 6 bases, and 16 bases lay in between. The CDR3 sequence is 14 residues long. In germline, CDR1 is SNHLY, CDR2 FYNNEI. The V gene is TRBV2, the J gene TRBJ1-5, with D perhaps matching TRBD1 (5 bases). The origin of this receptor is a man aged 65 to 85 with active or convalescent COVID-19. Sequencing was done on a sample of peripheral blood. In nucleotides, the CDR3 is TGTGCCAGCAAGCCCGGGGGGGTCAGTCAGCCCCAGCATTTT. This encodes CASKPGGVSQPQHF.